The next 14 T cell receptor beta chains were all read from a single sample in a study of OX40 agonist ivuxolimab in advanced cancers. Sequencing used immunoSEQ multiplex PCR; TCRdb keeps in-frame clones, though not all of them. Of roughly 68,000 clones detected, about 89% appear once; the ten largest clones hold around 4.1%. Sequenced here: CD4+ or CD8+ T cells sorted from blood, sampled in a trial of the OX40 agonist ivuxolimab. These receptors all come from an adult with an advanced solid tumor such as melanoma, head and neck, liver or kidney cancer.

V and J are TRBV5-8 and TRBJ2-5; D tentatively reads TRBD1 or TRBD2 (5 bases each). The CDR3 length is 12 residues. Germline CDR1 and CDR2: SGHTS and YDEGEE. V gave up 1 base and J gave up 7 bases, with 8 bases separating them. CDR3 residues: CASSLFGTTQYF. The CDR3 nucleotides read TGTGCCAGCAGCTTGTTTGGGACGACCCAGTACTTC. The entire variable domain, with the rest obtained from reference TRBV5-8 and TRBJ2-5, is as follows: EAGVTQSPTHLIKTRGQQATLRCSPISGHTSVYWYQQALGLGLQFLLWYDEGEERNRGNFPPRFSGRQFPNYSSELNVNALELEDSALYLCASSLFGTTQYFGPGTRLLVL.

This chain links TRBV19 with TRBJ2-2; 7 nucleotides line up with TRBD1. The CDR3 contains 15 residues. The V segment lost 7 bases and the J segment 2 bases; nucleotides outside the gene matches: 7. Germline CDR1 LNHDA, CDR2 SQIVND (reference sequence). The chain's CDR3 is CASTRDRINTGELFF. The CDR3 DNA follows: TGTGCCAGTACCCGGGACAGAATAAACACCGGGGAGCTGTTTTTT.

The chain combines TRBV4-1 with TRBJ1-2, with D maybe TRBD1 (5 bases). Germline V CDR1 and CDR2: MGHRA, YSYEKL. The CDR3 extends over 15 amino acids. The V end lost 2 bases, the J end lost 7 bases, and 17 bases lay between the germline ends. The CDR3 protein is CASSQPAGTIRGYTF. The CDR3 DNA follows: TGCGCCAGCAGCCAACCCGCCGGGACGATTCGTGGCTACACCTTC.

The CDR3 bases are TGCAGTGCTGGTAGGACAGGTGCTTACACCTTC. Translation: CSAGRTGAYTF. The chain joins TRBV20-1 to TRBJ1-2; 7 bases map to TRBD1. The CDR3 is 11 amino acids. Germline CDR1 is DFQATT and CDR2 is SNEGSKA (reference sequence). Trimming took 5 bases from V and 11 from J; bases not matched to a gene: 8.

The chain combines TRBV7-2 with TRBJ2-5, with D perhaps TRBD2 (6 bases). The CDR3 extends over 13 amino acids. Germline CDR1 is SGHTA and CDR2 is FQGNSA. Trimming took off 5 bases at V and 5 bases at J, with 12 bases between the two ends. CDR3 region: CASSPGLYETQYF. CDR3 DNA sequence: TGTGCCAGCAGCCCCGGACTATACGAGACCCAGTACTTC.

This clone was detected once. The chain recombines TRBV7-6 with TRBJ1-4, with D hard to call. Per the germline V gene, CDR1 is SGHVS and CDR2 is FNYEAQ. The CDR3 consists of 15 residues. Trimming removed 5 bases from V and 0 bases from J, with 10 bases in between. The CDR3 loop reads CASSPHGATNEKLFF. CDR3 DNA sequence: TGTGCCAGCAGCCCTCACGGGGCAACTAATGAAAAACTGTTTTTT.

This rearrangement joins TRBV7-6 to TRBJ2-7; 14 nucleotides agree with TRBD2. The CDR3 has 15 amino acids. Germline CDR1 SGHVS, CDR2 FNYEAQ. V gave up 4 bases and J gave up 1 base; unmatched junction bases: 0. The CDR3: CASSWTSGGSYEQYF. For the CDR3, the DNA is TGTGCCAGCAGCTGGACTAGCGGGGGGTCCTACGAGCAGTACTTC.

The chain uses TRBV25-1 and TRBJ2-2; no definite D call. CDR1 and CDR2 from the germline V gene are MGHDK and SYGVNS. V lost 3 bases and J lost 0, with 8 bases in between. The CDR3 extends over 15 amino acids. As DNA, the CDR3 is TGTGCCAGCAGTGATTCTACAGCGAACACCGGGGAGCTGTTTTTT. It translates to CASSDSTANTGELFF.

The V call is TRBV15, the J call TRBJ2-1; 9 bases are shared with TRBD2. Germline loops: CDR1 LNHNV, CDR2 YYDKDF (reference sequence). J gave up 0 bases and V 6 bases, and 6 bases lay outside the gene matches. The CDR3 length is 16 residues. The CDR3 bases are TGTGCCACCAGGACCCTAGCGGGGTACTCCTACAATGAGCAGTTCTTC. Amino acid sequence: CATRTLAGYSYNEQFF.

V and J are TRBV28 and TRBJ2-4; 9 bases match TRBD2. Looked up from germline, CDR1 is MDHEN and CDR2 is SYDVKM. Trimming removed 6 bases from V and 7 bases from J; junction bases left unmatched: 13. This CDR3 comprises 16 residues. This CDR3 is CASRQQPIAGVNIQYF. CDR3 sequence (DNA): TGTGCCAGCAGACAACAACCGATAGCGGGAGTGAACATTCAGTACTTC. The full variable domain, its missing parts supplied by reference TRBV28 and TRBJ2-4, is DVKVTQSSRYLVKRTGEKVFLECVQDMDHENMFWYRQDPGLGLRLIYFSYDVKMKEKGDIPEGYSVSREKKERFSLILESASTNQTSMYLCASRQQPIAGVNIQYFGAGTRLSVL.

The rearrangement uses TRBV6-5 and TRBJ2-1, with 11 bases lining up with TRBD2. The CDR3 length is 14 residues. CDR1 is MNHEY and CDR2 is SVGAGI in the germline V gene. V was pared by 6 bases and J by 4 bases, with 2 bases of the junction left unmatched. As DNA, the CDR3 is TGTGCCAGCAGGGGACTAGCGGCTTACAATGAGCAGTTCTTC. Its protein is CASRGLAAYNEQFF.

The chain recombines TRBV7-3 with TRBJ2-5; perhaps TRBD2 as D (5 bases). The DNA end lines up better with TRBJ2-7; the J call may be wrong. The CDR3 is made up of 15 amino acids. CDR1 SGHTA and CDR2 FQGTGA come from the germline V gene. The CDR3 sequence: CASSPQAVSSYEQYF. CDR3 nucleotides: TGTGCCAGCAGCCCGCAAGCGGTTAGCTCCTACGAGCAGTACTTC.

This rearrangement joins TRBV25-1 to TRBJ2-2, with D hard to call. The CDR3 is 15 amino acids. Trimming stripped 2 bases from V and 2 bases from J, with 9 bases between. The V gene's germline CDR1 is MGHDK and CDR2 SYGVNS. The CDR3 here is CASSEGWDNTGELFF. The CDR3 coding sequence is TGTGCCAGCAGTGAAGGGTGGGATAACACCGGGGAGCTGTTTTTT.

This clone was recorded once. The DNA for the CDR3 is TGTGCCAGCAGTTTACAATATGTGGGCACAGATACGCAGTATTTT. This sequence encodes CASSLQYVGTDTQYF. J is TRBJ2-3 and V is TRBV27; no firm D call. In germline, CDR1 is MNHEY, CDR2 SMNVEV (reference sequence). This CDR3 contains 15 residues. Between the trimmed V and J ends, which lost 2 bases and 1 base, there was a span of 10 bases.